This T cell receptor beta chain was recovered during a study of cytomegalovirus exposure and HLA in healthy donors. Study results and limitations: The likely explanation for a cluster of highly shared sequence variants was sequencing artifact.

A multiplex PCR was run with 60 Vbeta primers and 13 Jbeta primers. Profiling relied on immunoSEQ multiplex PCR, and the TCRdb table lists in-frame clones only, not all of them. The repertoire has roughly 73,000 clones, around 75% of them found once; the top ten carry 9.5% to 15%. This clone has only one observation. What it binds is not known. The receptor was derived from a man in his sixties or seventies in good health and CMV-seronegative. What was sequenced was PBMCs.

DNA for the CDR3: TGTGCCAGCAGCTCGGACGGGGAACGGGGGGGCAATGAGCAGTTCTTC. Its protein is CASSSDGERGGNEQFF. The chain is built from TRBV7-2 and TRBJ2-1; 8 nucleotides agree with TRBD2. The CDR3 runs to 16 residues. Germline CDR1 and CDR2: SGHTA and FQGNSA. V gave up 4 bases and J gave up 6 bases; unmatched junction bases: 11.